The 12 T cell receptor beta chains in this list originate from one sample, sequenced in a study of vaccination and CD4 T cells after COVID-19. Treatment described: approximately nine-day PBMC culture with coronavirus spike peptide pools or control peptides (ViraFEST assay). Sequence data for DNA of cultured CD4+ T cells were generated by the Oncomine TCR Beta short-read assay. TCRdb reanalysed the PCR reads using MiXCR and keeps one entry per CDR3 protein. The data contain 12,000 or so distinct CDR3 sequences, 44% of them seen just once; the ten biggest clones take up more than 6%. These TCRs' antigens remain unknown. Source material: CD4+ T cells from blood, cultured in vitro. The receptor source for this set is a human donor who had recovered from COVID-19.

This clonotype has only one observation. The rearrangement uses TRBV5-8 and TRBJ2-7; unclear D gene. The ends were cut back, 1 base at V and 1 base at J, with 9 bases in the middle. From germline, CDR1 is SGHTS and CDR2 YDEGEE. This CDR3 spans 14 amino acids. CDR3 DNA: TGTGCCAGCAGCTTGATCTTTGGATCCTACGAGCAGTACTTC. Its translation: CASSLIFGSYEQYF.

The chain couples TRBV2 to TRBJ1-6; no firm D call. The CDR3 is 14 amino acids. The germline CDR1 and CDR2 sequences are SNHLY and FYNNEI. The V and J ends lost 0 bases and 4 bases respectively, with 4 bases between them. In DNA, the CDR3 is TGTGCCAGCAGTGAAGCACGTTATAATTCACCCCTCCACTTT. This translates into CASSEARYNSPLHF.

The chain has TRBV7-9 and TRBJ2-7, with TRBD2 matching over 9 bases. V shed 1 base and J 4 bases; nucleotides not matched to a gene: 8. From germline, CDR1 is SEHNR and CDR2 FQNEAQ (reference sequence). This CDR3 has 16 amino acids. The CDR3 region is CASSLDGGRVLYEQYF. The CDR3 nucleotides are TGTGCCAGCAGCTTAGATGGCGGGAGGGTGTTGTACGAGCAGTACTTC.

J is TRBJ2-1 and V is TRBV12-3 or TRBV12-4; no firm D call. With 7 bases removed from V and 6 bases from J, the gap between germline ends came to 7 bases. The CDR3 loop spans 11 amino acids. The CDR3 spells CASTPGNEQFF. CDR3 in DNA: TGTGCCAGCACCCCGGGCAATGAGCAGTTCTTC.

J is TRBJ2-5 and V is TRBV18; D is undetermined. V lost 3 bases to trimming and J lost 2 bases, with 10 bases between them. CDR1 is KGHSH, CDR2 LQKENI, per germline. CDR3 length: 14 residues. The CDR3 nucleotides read TGTGCCAGCTCACCGTCTCACAGTCAAGAGACCCAGTACTTC. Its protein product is CASSPSHSQETQYF.

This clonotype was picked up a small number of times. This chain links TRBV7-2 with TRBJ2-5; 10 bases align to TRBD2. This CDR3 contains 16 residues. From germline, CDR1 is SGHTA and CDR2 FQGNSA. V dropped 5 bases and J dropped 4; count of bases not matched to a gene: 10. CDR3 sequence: CASSPEERGGLETQYF. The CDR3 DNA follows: TGTGCCAGCAGCCCAGAAGAGCGGGGGGGCTTAGAGACCCAGTACTTC.

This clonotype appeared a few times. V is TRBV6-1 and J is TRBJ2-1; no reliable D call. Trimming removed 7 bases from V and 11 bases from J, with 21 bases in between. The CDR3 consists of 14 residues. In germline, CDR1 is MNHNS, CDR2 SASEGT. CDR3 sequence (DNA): TGTGCCAGCACGTTAGGACCCAATCCCACTCAGCAGTTCTTC. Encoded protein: CASTLGPNPTQQFF.

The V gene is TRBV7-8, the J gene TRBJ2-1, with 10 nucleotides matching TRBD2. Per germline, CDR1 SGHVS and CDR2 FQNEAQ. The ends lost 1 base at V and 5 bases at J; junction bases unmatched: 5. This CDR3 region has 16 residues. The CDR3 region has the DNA TGTGCCAGCAGCTTAGTTTCTAGCGGGGGTCACAATGAGCAGTTCTTC. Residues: CASSLVSSGGHNEQFF.

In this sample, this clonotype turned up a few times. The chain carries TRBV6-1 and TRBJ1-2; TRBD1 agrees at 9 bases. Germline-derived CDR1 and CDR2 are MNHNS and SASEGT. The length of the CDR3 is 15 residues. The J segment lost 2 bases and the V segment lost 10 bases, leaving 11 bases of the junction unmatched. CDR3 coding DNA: TGTGCCACCGATGAGTTAGGACAGGGGAACTATGGCTACACCTTC. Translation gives CATDELGQGNYGYTF.

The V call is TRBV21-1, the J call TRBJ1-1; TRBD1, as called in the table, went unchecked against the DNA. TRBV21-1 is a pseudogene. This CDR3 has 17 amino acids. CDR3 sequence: CASSKESGSGGNTEAFF. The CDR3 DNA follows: TGTGCCAGCAGCAAAGAATCGGGTTCAGGGGGGAACACTGAAGCTTTCTTT.

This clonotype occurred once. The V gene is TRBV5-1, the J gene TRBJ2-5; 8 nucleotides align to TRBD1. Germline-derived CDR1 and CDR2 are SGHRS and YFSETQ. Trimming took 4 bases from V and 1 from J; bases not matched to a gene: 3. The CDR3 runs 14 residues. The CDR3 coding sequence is TGCGCCAGCAGCAGGACAGGGATCCAAGAGACCCAGTACTTC. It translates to CASSRTGIQETQYF.

CDR3 loop: CASSLVYFAGRGGGYTF. The CDR3 DNA follows: TGTGCCAGCAGCTTAGTTTATTTTGCAGGGAGAGGTGGTGGCTACACCTTC. The rearrangement links TRBV7-9 to TRBJ1-2, with a possible D match to TRBD1 (5 bases). Germline assignment: CDR1 SEHNR and CDR2 FQNEAQ (reference sequence). V gave up 1 base and J gave up 7 bases, with 22 bases separating them. The CDR3 totals 17 residues.